These 12 T cell receptor beta chains came from one sample sequenced in a study of blood T cells in healthy people across ages. The authors ran a second PCR of about 6 to 11 cycles using a sample-barcoded 5' primer and a J-beta primer mix. One entry per CDR3 protein, called by TCRdb with MiXCR from the 5' RACE reads. The sample comprises over 450,000 distinct CDR3 sequences, about 24% of which are singletons, and just over 8.5% rests with the top ten. The same sample was also used in a study of T cells of mothers and their children.

The material sequenced was blood. The receptors come from a boy under 18 in good health.

This chain joins TRBV5-1 and TRBJ2-5, with no clear D. The end of the DNA fits TRBJ2-7 better, so the J call may be wrong. The CDR3 runs to 14 residues. CDR1 SGHRS and CDR2 YFSETQ come from the germline V gene. The CDR3 region has the DNA TGCGCCAGCAGCTTGGAGGGTCTCCTTCACGAGCAGTACTTC. It yields the protein CASSLEGLLHEQYF.

The gene calls are TRBV12-3 or TRBV12-4 and TRBJ2-7; TRBD2 might be the D (5 bases). Trimming stripped 5 bases from V and 4 bases from J, with 18 bases between. There are 15 residues in the CDR3. The CDR3 DNA sequence: TGTGCCAGCAGTACCCGGGGAGTGGGAGTTTACGAGCAGTACTTC. This gives the protein CASSTRGVGVYEQYF.

This chain joins TRBV21-1 and TRBJ2-3; the table's TRBD1 call for D was not verified on the DNA. TRBV21-1 is reported as a pseudogene. The CDR3 consists of 16 residues. The CDR3 coding sequence is TGTGCCAGCAGCAAAGCGCGACAGAGAAGCACAGATACGCAGTATTTT. Amino acid sequence: CASSKARQRSTDTQYF.

This clonotype came up many times. The chain has TRBV5-1 and TRBJ1-2; D is undetermined. The CDR3 is 13 residues long. Germline V lookup: CDR1 SGHRS, CDR2 YFSETQ. Trimming removed 0 bases at V and 8 bases at J, with 11 bases between. The CDR3 DNA reads as TGCGCCAGCAGCTTGGTCGAGGGCTTGGGCTACACCTTC. This translates into CASSLVEGLGYTF.

This clonotype came up a few times. The chain carries TRBV2 and TRBJ2-1, with 7 bases aligning to TRBD2. The CDR3 length is 12 residues. Unmatched junction bases numbered 5, after V lost 6 bases and J lost 9 bases. Germline V gene lookup returns CDR1 SNHLY and CDR2 FYNNEI. The CDR3 region is CASRPIAGEQFF. The CDR3 DNA reads TGTGCCAGCAGGCCGATAGCGGGTGAGCAGTTCTTC. Full variable domain (missing parts from reference TRBV2 and TRBJ2-1): EPEVTQTPSHQVTQMGQEVILRCVPISNHLYFYWYRQILGQKVEFLVSFYNNEISEKSEIFDDQFSVERPDGSNFTLKIRSTKLEDSAMYFCASRPIAGEQFFGPGTRLTVL.

Only a few counts were recorded for this clonotype. The chain employs TRBV20-1 and TRBJ2-5; no reliable D call. The J call may be mistaken, given a closer DNA end match to TRBJ2-1. This CDR3 contains 14 residues. Germline CDR1 DFQATT, CDR2 SNEGSKA (reference sequence). The CDR3 loop reads CSALQRGTMNEQFF. DNA of the CDR3: TGCAGTGCTCTCCAGCGAGGCACCATGAATGAGCAGTTCTTC.

The J gene is TRBJ1-1, the V gene TRBV28, with 8 bases that match TRBD1. Germline CDR1 reads MDHEN; CDR2 reads SYDVKM. The CDR3 totals 16 residues. Losses at the gene ends were 6 bases for V and 2 bases for J; bases not matched to a gene: 11. The CDR3 nucleotides are TGTGCCAGCAGCTGGATTGGACAGGGTACAAACACTGAAGCTTTCTTT. Translated, it gives CASSWIGQGTNTEAFF.

This clonotype was detected only a few times. J is TRBJ1-5 and V is TRBV4-1; D remains unclear. The germline V gene has CDR1 MGHRA and CDR2 YSYEKL. This CDR3 has 15 residues. Trimming cost V 1 base and J 7 bases, with 14 bases left between them. The CDR3 reads CASSQVAPSSQPQHF. The CDR3 DNA is TGCGCCAGCAGCCAAGTCGCACCCAGCAGCCAGCCCCAGCATTTT.

The V gene is TRBV7-2, the J gene TRBJ2-3; D uncertain. There are 13 residues in the CDR3. Trimming took off 3 bases at V and 1 base at J, with 5 bases between the two ends. Germline V gene lookup returns CDR1 SGHTA and CDR2 FQGNSA. CDR3 nucleotide sequence: TGTGCCAGCAGCTTGTGGGGCACAGATACGCAGTATTTT. It translates to CASSLWGTDTQYF.

This clonotype showed up just a few times. This chain connects TRBV28 to TRBJ1-1; perhaps TRBD1 as D (5 bases). Deletions cut 4 bases from V and 6 bases from J, with 18 bases between. Germline V gene data show CDR1 as MDHEN and CDR2 as SYDVKM. The CDR3 sequence is 15 residues long. The CDR3 DNA sequence: TGTGCCAGCAGTTCAGGCTGGCGGGGGAGGCCTGAAGCTTTCTTT. Translation: CASSSGWRGRPEAFF.

Remarks on this clonotype: The junction departs from germline at one end; a sequencing error may be responsible. The rearrangement links TRBV18 to TRBJ1-1; D is perhaps TRBD1 (5 bases). The CDR3 extends over 13 amino acids. Germline-derived CDR1 and CDR2 are KGHSH and LQKENI. The DNA for the CDR3 is TGTGTCAGCTCACCGTTGGGGGAAACTGAAGCTTTCTTT. This sequence encodes CVSSPLGETEAFF. The full variable domain, with the rest looked up from reference TRBV18 and TRBJ1-1, is NAGVMQNPRHLVRRRGQEARLRCSPMKGHSHVYWYRQLPEEGLKFMVYLQKENIIDESGMPKERFSAEFPKEGPSILRIQQVVRGDSAAYFCVSSPLGETEAFFGQGTRLTVV.

In its sample, this clonotype was seen a few times. The chain recombines TRBV11-2 with TRBJ2-1; D call uncertain. Germline CDR1 SGHAT, CDR2 FQNNGV. Between the trimmed V and J ends, which lost 4 bases and 8 bases, there was a span of 9 bases. This CDR3 has 12 amino acids. The CDR3 region is CASSSKPYEQFF. In nucleotides, the CDR3 is TGTGCCAGCAGCTCCAAACCCTATGAGCAGTTCTTC.